What follows are 28 T cell receptor beta chains derived from one specimen sequenced in a study of cytomegalovirus exposure and HLA in healthy donors. A multiplex PCR was run with 60 Vbeta primers and 13 Jbeta primers. Sequencing was performed with immunoSEQ multiplex PCR; in TCRdb, only in-frame clones are kept and a portion is missing. The table includes over 85,000 clones, around 68% detected once. Sequenced sample: PBMCs. These receptors were obtained from a human donor in good health.

The chain employs TRBV6-5 and TRBJ2-7; 9 bases map to TRBD1. Trimming took 6 bases from V and 4 from J; bases not matched to a gene: 7. The CDR3 spans 14 residues. Germline V gene data show CDR1 as MNHEY and CDR2 as SVGAGI. CDR3 nucleotides: TGTGCCAGCAGGACCGACAGGGGGAGTTACGAGCAGTACTTC. Amino acid sequence: CASRTDRGSYEQYF.

The gene calls are TRBV19 and TRBJ2-5; a possible D gene is TRBD2 (6 bases). The germline V gene encodes CDR1 LNHDA and CDR2 SQIVND (reference sequence). V gave up 1 base and J gave up 5 bases, with 14 bases separating them. The CDR3 spans 15 residues. The CDR3 nucleotides are TGTGCCAGTAGTATAGGACTAGGCTTGGCGGAGACCCAGTACTTC. Amino acid sequence: CASSIGLGLAETQYF.

V is TRBV6-5 and J is TRBJ2-7; no reliable D call. Per the germline V gene, CDR1 is MNHEY and CDR2 is SVGAGI. Trimming left V 2 bases short and J 0 bases short, with 8 bases between. The CDR3 extends over 14 amino acids. The CDR3 loop reads CASSYGATSYEQYF. The DNA for the CDR3 is TGTGCCAGCAGTTACGGAGCCACCTCCTACGAGCAGTACTTC.

This clone was observed a few times. The chain carries TRBV30 and TRBJ2-7; perhaps TRBD2 as D (7 bases). The germline gives CDR1 GTSNPN, CDR2 SVGIG (reference sequence). CDR3 size: 15 residues. Trimming took 0 bases from V and 3 from J, leaving 15 bases between them. CDR3 residues: CAWSVRPGGSYEQYF. The CDR3 region has the DNA TGTGCCTGGAGTGTACGGCCGGGGGGCAGCTACGAGCAGTACTTC.

This clone was seen a few times. The chain couples TRBV6-1 to TRBJ1-1; 7 nucleotides line up with TRBD1. The length of the CDR3 is 14 residues. Germline CDR1 and CDR2: MNHNS and SASEGT. V gave up 6 bases and J gave up 4 bases; unmatched junction bases: 8. CDR3 amino acids: CASSKTGLGTEAFF. The CDR3 DNA reads TGTGCCAGCAGCAAGACAGGGTTAGGCACTGAAGCTTTCTTT.

The gene calls are TRBV4-1 and TRBJ2-1; tentatively, D is TRBD2 (7 bases). The CDR3 contains 14 residues. V gave up 3 bases and J gave up 10 bases, with 16 bases separating them. Germline V gene lookup returns CDR1 MGHRA and CDR2 YSYEKL. The CDR3 DNA reads TGCGCCAGCAGCCACAAAGGGGGGGCGGGGGAGCAGTTCTTC. Translating gives CASSHKGGAGEQFF.

The chain uses TRBV2 and TRBJ1-1, with D hard to call. The CDR3 has 13 residues. The germline V gene has CDR1 SNHLY and CDR2 FYNNEI. The V end lost 0 bases, the J end lost 7 bases, and 9 bases lay between the germline ends. The DNA of the CDR3 is TGTGCCAGCAGTGAAGCGGCGGGCTATGAAGCTTTCTTT. It translates to CASSEAAGYEAFF.

The rearrangement joins TRBV9 to TRBJ2-7; tentatively, D is TRBD1 (6 bases). CDR1 and CDR2 (germline): SGDLS, YYNGEE. The CDR3 totals 13 residues. The ends were cut back, 0 bases at V and 4 bases at J, with 8 bases in the middle. CDR3 nucleotides: TGTGCCAGCAGCGTAGGGGACAAATACGAGCAGTACTTC. This translates into CASSVGDKYEQYF.

A remark on this clone: The junction departs from germline at one end; a sequencing error may be responsible. The genes are TRBV2 and TRBJ2-1, with 10 bases that match TRBD2. Looked up from germline, CDR1 is SNHLY and CDR2 is FYNNEI. The CDR3 sequence is 15 residues long. The CDR3 loop is CAGRWASGSDNEQFF. In DNA, the CDR3 is TGTGCCGGCAGATGGGCTAGCGGGAGTGACAATGAGCAGTTCTTC.

The chain recombines TRBV6-1 with TRBJ2-3; 11 nucleotides align to TRBD2. This CDR3 has 17 amino acids. J lost 2 bases, V lost 4 bases, and 8 bases had no gene match. Germline CDR1 is MNHNS and CDR2 is SASEGT. The CDR3 protein is CASSVRLAGKLTDTQYF. CDR3 DNA: TGTGCCAGCAGTGTCAGACTAGCGGGGAAGCTCACAGATACGCAGTATTTT.

This chain joins TRBV2 and TRBJ2-1; 7 bases agree with TRBD1. Germline V gene lookup returns CDR1 SNHLY and CDR2 FYNNEI. This CDR3 has 15 amino acids. J gave up 3 bases and V 2 bases, and 4 bases lay outside the gene matches. The CDR3 DNA follows: TGTGCCAGCAGTGAAAAGGGGGCTAGCTACAATGAGCAGTTCTTC. Residues: CASSEKGASYNEQFF.

V and J are TRBV13 and TRBJ2-1; a weak D match, TRBD2 (6 bases). CDR1 is PRHDT and CDR2 is FYEKMQ in the germline V gene (reference sequence). V lost 5 bases and J lost 6, with 17 bases in between. The CDR3 is 15 amino acids. Here the CDR3 reads CASSPRDRPSNEQFF. The DNA for the CDR3 is TGTGCCAGCAGCCCGCGGGACCGCCCCAGCAATGAGCAGTTCTTC. Variable domain in full (rest from reference TRBV13 and TRBJ2-1): AAGVIQSPRHLIKEKRETATLKCYPIPRHDTVYWYQQGPGQDPQFLISFYEKMQSDKGSIPDRFSAQQFSDYHSELNMSSLELGDSALYFCASSPRDRPSNEQFFGPGTRLTVL.

The chain employs TRBV29-1 and TRBJ2-1; 9 bases map to TRBD2. The CDR3 loop spans 16 amino acids. Looked up from germline, CDR1 is SQVTM and CDR2 is ANQGSEA. V trimming: 6 bases; J trimming: 8 bases; junction bases outside the gene matches: 17. CDR3 in DNA: TGCAGCGTCCCGCGCTCCCCCCTAGCGGGGTACCATGAGCAGTTCTTC. Its translation is CSVPRSPLAGYHEQFF.

This chain connects TRBV28 to TRBJ2-7; the D gene is possibly TRBD1 (6 bases). Germline V gene lookup returns CDR1 MDHEN and CDR2 SYDVKM. The V end lost 3 bases, the J end lost 2 bases, and 11 bases lay between the germline ends. This CDR3 region has 14 residues. This CDR3 reads CASSFPGDPYEQYF. As DNA, the CDR3 is TGTGCCAGCAGTTTCCCAGGGGATCCCTACGAGCAGTACTTC.

The rearrangement joins TRBV28 to TRBJ1-5; D is unresolved. The CDR3 runs 16 residues. In germline, CDR1 is MDHEN, CDR2 SYDVKM. Trimming stripped 3 bases from V and 0 bases from J, with 12 bases between. CDR3 bases: TGTGCCAGCAGTTTGAGGTCACCCTCTAGCAATCAGCCCCAGCATTTT. It encodes CASSLRSPSSNQPQHF.

The chain employs TRBV29-1 and TRBJ1-1, with 7 bases identical to TRBD1. The CDR3 is made up of 13 amino acids. Trimming cost V 6 bases and J 4 bases; bases outside gene matches: 8. Germline V gene data show CDR1 as SQVTM and CDR2 as ANQGSEA. CDR3 region: CSVATGLGTEAFF. The CDR3 nucleotides read TGCAGCGTGGCGACAGGGCTCGGCACTGAAGCTTTCTTT.

The V call is TRBV7-9, the J call TRBJ2-1; D may be TRBD2 (6 bases). The CDR3 loop spans 16 amino acids. From germline, CDR1 is SEHNR and CDR2 FQNEAQ (reference sequence). Trimming stripped 5 bases from V and 2 bases from J, with 16 bases between. DNA of the CDR3: TGTGCCAGCAGCACTTCTAGCGCCACGGCCTACAATGAGCAGTTCTTC. It specifies CASSTSSATAYNEQFF.

The chain combines TRBV28 with TRBJ2-2; TRBD1 is a possible D gene (6 bases). Per germline, CDR1 MDHEN and CDR2 SYDVKM. V lost 3 bases to trimming and J lost 4 bases, with 15 bases between them. CDR3 length: 16 residues. The CDR3 bases are TGTGCCAGCAGTTTCCACAGGGTTAAGCCCACCGGGGAGCTGTTTTTT. This gives the protein CASSFHRVKPTGELFF.

The chain recombines TRBV7-2 with TRBJ2-7, with 9 bases fitting TRBD2. The trim removed 7 bases at V and 3 bases at J, leaving 10 bases unmatched. This CDR3 region has 15 residues. Germline lookup yields CDR1 SGHTA and CDR2 FQGNSA. For the CDR3, the DNA is TGTGCCAGCACCCATGGGACTAGCCGGAACTACGAGCAGTACTTC. Its translation is CASTHGTSRNYEQYF.

This clone was detected only a few times. This chain uses TRBV4-1 with TRBJ1-2, with 7 nucleotides matching TRBD1. The germline gives CDR1 MGHRA, CDR2 YSYEKL. The CDR3 is 15 amino acids. The J segment lost 5 bases and the V segment lost 3 bases, leaving 9 bases of the junction unmatched. CDR3 nucleotide sequence: TGCGCCAGCAGCCAGGGGACAGTCAACGGATATGGCTACACCTTC. Translation gives CASSQGTVNGYGYTF.

The chain recombines TRBV11-2 with TRBJ2-7; 9 nucleotides align to TRBD2. Germline CDR1 is SGHAT and CDR2 is FQNNGV. The junction had 6 bases not matched to a gene; V was cut back by 5 bases and J by 1 base. This CDR3 is built from 15 residues. This chain's CDR3 is CASSPRLADSYEQYF. CDR3 in DNA: TGTGCCAGCAGCCCCCGACTAGCGGATTCCTACGAGCAGTACTTC.

This chain links TRBV5-6 with TRBJ1-2; D unclear. This CDR3 is 15 amino acids long. Germline V CDR1 and CDR2: SGHDT, YYEEEE. V shed 0 bases and J shed 8 bases, with 17 bases lying between them. The CDR3 DNA reads TGTGCCAGCAGCTTGGGGCAGCGCCTACCGGGGGGCTACACCTTC. Protein product: CASSLGQRLPGGYTF.

This clone was recorded a few times. This chain joins TRBV10-3 and TRBJ2-1, with 9 bases aligning to TRBD1. This CDR3 is built from 15 residues. V shed 10 bases, J shed 7 bases, and the junction held 14 bases outside the gene matches. Germline values: CDR1 ENHRY, CDR2 SYGVKD. CDR3: CATGYRGRVENEQFF. The CDR3 DNA reads as TGTGCCACCGGATACAGGGGGCGCGTAGAAAATGAGCAGTTCTTC.

The rearrangement links TRBV28 to TRBJ2-3; maybe TRBD2 (5 bases). CDR1 MDHEN and CDR2 SYDVKM come from the germline V gene. This CDR3 has 12 amino acids. With 7 bases removed from V and 7 bases from J, the gap between germline ends came to 12 bases. The CDR3 spells CASTKTGNTQYF. In DNA, the CDR3 is TGTGCCAGCACAAAAACGGGAAATACGCAGTATTTT.

The gene calls are TRBV19 and TRBJ1-2; TRBD1 agrees at 7 bases. The J segment lost 4 bases and the V segment lost 3 bases, leaving 5 bases of the junction unmatched. This CDR3 contains 14 residues. Germline CDR1 is LNHDA and CDR2 is SQIVND (reference sequence). Written as DNA, the CDR3 is TGTGCCAGTAGTATTGCCACAGGGGCCTATGGCTACACCTTC. Its translation: CASSIATGAYGYTF.

This chain uses TRBV9 with TRBJ1-4; the D gene is possibly TRBD1 (5 bases). V was clipped by 0 bases and J by 8 bases, with 17 bases between them. This CDR3 spans 16 amino acids. Germline values: CDR1 SGDLS, CDR2 YYNGEE. The CDR3 region is CASSVASTLGGEKLFF. In nucleotides, the CDR3 is TGTGCCAGCAGCGTAGCGTCGACCCTGGGGGGGGAAAAACTGTTTTTT.

This rearrangement joins TRBV27 to TRBJ2-1; 15 nucleotides match TRBD2. Germline lookup yields CDR1 MNHEY and CDR2 SMNVEV (reference sequence). The V segment lost 5 bases and the J segment 10 bases; nucleotides outside the gene matches: 15. There are 18 residues in the CDR3. CDR3 in DNA: TGTGCCAGCAGTCCCCTCTCCTCCGGGACTAGCGGGAGGAGGGAGCAGTTCTTC. Amino acid sequence: CASSPLSSGTSGRREQFF.

This clone occurred once. V usage is TRBV5-5 and J usage is TRBJ2-7; TRBD1 might be the D (5 bases). Trimming shortened V by 3 bases and J by 4 bases, and 11 bases separated the two germline ends. Germline CDR1 reads SGHKS; CDR2 reads YYEKEE (reference sequence). The CDR3 extends over 13 amino acids. The CDR3 loop is CASSYTGPYEQYF. The CDR3 bases are TGTGCCAGCAGCTATACAGGACCATACGAGCAGTACTTC.